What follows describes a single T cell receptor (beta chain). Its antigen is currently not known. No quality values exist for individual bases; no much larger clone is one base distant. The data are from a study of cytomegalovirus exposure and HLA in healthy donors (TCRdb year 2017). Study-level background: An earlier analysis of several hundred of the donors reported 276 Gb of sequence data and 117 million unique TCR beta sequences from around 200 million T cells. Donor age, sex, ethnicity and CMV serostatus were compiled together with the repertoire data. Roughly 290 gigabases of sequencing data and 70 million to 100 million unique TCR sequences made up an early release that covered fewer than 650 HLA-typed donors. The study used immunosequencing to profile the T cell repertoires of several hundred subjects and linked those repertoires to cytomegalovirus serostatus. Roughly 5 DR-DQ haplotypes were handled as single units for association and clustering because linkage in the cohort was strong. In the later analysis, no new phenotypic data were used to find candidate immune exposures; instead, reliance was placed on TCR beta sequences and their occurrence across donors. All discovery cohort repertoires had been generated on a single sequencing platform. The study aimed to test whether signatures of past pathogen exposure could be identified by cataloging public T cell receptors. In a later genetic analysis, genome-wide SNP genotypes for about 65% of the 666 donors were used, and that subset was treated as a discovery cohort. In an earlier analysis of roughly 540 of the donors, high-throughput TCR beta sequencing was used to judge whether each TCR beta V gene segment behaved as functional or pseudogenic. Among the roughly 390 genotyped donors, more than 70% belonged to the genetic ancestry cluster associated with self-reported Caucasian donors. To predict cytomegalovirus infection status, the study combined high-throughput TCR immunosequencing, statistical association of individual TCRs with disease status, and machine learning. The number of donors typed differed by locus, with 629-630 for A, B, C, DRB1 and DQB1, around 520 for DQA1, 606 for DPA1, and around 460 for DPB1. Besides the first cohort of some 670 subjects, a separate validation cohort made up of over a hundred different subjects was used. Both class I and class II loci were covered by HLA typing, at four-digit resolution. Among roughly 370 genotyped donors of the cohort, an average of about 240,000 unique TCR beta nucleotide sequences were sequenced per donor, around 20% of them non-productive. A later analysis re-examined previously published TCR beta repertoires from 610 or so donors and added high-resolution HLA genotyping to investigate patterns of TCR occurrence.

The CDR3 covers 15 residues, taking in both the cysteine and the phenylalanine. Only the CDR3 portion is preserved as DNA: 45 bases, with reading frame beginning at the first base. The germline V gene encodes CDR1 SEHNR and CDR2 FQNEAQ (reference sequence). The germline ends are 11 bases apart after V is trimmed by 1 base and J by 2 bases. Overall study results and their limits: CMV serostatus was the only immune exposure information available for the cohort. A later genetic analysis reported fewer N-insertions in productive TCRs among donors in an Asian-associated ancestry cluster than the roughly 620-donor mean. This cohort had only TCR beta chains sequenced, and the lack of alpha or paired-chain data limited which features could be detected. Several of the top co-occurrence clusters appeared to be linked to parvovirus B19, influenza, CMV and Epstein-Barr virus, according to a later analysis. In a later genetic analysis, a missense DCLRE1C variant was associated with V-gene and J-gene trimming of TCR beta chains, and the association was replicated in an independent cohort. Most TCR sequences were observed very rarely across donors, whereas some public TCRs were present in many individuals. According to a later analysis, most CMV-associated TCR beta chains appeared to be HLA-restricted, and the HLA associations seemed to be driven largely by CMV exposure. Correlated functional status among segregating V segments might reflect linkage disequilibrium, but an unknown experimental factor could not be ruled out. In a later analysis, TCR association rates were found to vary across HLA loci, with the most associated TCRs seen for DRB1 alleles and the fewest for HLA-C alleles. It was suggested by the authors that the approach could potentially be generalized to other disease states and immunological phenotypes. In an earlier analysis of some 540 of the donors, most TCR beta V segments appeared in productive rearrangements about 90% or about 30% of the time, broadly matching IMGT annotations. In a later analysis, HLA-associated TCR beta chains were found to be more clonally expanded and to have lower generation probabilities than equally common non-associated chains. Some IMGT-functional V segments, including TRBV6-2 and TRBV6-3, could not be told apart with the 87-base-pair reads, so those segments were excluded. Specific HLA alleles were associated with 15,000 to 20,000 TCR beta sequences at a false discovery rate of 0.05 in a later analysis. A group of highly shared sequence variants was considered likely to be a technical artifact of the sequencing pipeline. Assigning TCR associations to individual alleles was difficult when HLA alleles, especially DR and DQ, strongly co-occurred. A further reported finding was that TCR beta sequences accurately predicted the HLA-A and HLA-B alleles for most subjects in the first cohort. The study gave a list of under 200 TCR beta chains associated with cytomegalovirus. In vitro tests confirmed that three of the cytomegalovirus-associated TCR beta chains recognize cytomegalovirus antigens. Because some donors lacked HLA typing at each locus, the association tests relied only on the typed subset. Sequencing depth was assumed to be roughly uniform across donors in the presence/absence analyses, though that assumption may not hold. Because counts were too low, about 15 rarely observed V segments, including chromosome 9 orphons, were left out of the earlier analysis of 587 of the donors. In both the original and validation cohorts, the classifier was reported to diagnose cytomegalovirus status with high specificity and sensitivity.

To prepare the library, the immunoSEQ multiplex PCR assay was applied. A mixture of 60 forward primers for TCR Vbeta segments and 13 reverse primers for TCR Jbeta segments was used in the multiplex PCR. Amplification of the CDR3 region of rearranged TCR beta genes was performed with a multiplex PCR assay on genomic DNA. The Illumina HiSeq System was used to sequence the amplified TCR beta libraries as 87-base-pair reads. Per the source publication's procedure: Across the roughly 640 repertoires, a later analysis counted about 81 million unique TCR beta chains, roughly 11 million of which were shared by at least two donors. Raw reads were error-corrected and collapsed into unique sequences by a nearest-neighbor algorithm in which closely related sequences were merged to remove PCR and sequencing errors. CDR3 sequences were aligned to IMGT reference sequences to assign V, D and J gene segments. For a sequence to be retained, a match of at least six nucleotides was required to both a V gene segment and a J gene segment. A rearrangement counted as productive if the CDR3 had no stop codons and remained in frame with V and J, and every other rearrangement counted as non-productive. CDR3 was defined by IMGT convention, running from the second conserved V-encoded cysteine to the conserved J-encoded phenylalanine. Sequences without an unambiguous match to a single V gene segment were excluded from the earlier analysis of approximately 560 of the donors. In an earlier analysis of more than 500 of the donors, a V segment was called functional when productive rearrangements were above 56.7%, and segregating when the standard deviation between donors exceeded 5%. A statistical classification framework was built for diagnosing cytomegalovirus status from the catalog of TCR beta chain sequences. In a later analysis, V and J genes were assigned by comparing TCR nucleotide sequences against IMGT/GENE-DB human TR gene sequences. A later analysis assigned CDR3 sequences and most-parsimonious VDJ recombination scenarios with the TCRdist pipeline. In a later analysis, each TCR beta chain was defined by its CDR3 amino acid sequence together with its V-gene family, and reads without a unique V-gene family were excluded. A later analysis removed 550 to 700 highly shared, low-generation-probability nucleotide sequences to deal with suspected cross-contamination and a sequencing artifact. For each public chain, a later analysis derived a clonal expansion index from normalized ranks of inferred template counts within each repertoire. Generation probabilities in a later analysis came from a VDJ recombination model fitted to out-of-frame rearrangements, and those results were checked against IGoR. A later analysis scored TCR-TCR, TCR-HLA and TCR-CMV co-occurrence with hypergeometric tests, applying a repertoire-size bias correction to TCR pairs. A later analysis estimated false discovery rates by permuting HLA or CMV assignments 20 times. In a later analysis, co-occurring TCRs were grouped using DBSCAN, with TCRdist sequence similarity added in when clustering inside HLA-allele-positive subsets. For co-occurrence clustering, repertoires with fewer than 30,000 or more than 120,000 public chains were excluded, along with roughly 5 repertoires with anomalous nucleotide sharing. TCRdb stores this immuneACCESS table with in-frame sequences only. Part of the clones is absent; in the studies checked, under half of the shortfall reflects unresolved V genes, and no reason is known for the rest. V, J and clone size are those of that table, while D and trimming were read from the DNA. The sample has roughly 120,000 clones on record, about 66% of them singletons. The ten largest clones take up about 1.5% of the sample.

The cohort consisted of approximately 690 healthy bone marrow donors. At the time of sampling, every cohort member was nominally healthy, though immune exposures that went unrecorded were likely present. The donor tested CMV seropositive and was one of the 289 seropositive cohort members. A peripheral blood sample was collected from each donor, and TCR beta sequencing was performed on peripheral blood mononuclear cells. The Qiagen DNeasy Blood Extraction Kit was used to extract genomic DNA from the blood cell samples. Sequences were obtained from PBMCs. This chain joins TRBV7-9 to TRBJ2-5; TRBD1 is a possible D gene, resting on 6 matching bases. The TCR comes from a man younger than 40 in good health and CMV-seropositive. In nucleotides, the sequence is TGTGCCAGCAGCTTAGTCCCGCAGGGGCAAGAGACCCAGTACTTC. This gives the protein CASSLVPQGQETQYF.